This T cell receptor (beta chain) was sequenced during a study of cytomegalovirus exposure and HLA in healthy donors (dated by TCRdb to 2016 to 2017). The study in broad terms: In an earlier analysis of several hundred of the donors, roughly 300 Gb of sequence data and roughly 100 million unique TCR beta sequences from about 180 million T cells were reported. An early release that covered some 630 HLA-typed donors contained around 300 gigabases of sequencing data and around 80 million unique TCR sequences. The genetic ancestry cluster associated with self-reported Caucasian donors included roughly four fifths of the 398 genotyped donors. The study aimed to test whether signatures of past pathogen exposure could be identified by cataloging public T cell receptors. The study used immunosequencing to profile the T cell repertoires of 666 subjects and linked those repertoires to cytomegalovirus serostatus. A separate validation cohort of over a hundred different subjects was used in addition to the roughly 620-subject first cohort. To predict cytomegalovirus infection status, the study brought together high-throughput TCR immunosequencing, statistical association of individual TCRs with disease status, and machine learning. In a later analysis, previously published TCR beta repertoires from 670 or so donors were re-analyzed and high-resolution HLA genotyping was added so that TCR occurrence patterns could be studied. In the later analysis, no new phenotypic data were used to find candidate immune exposures; instead, reliance was placed on TCR beta sequences and their occurrence across donors. An earlier analysis of 587 of the donors applied high-throughput TCR beta sequencing to assess whether each TCR beta V gene segment acted as functional or pseudogenic. Donor age, sex, ethnicity and CMV serostatus were compiled together with the repertoire data. A later genetic analysis used genome-wide SNP genotypes for about 60% of the 666 donors, treating that subset as a discovery cohort. Every discovery cohort repertoire had been produced on one sequencing platform. Both class I and class II loci were covered by HLA typing, at four-digit resolution. Typing coverage differed by locus: A, B, C, DRB1 and DQB1 were typed in about 629-640 donors, DQA1 in about 500, DPA1 in nearly 610, and DPB1 in 450 to 490. Because of strong linkage in the cohort, roughly five DR-DQ haplotypes were treated as single units for association and clustering. On average, roughly 240,000 unique TCR beta nucleotide sequences were sequenced per donor among more than 350 genotyped donors of the cohort, with roughly 20% of those sequences being non-productive.

The paper's findings and limits, for the study overall: The presence/absence analyses assumed that sequencing depth was roughly uniform across donors, and that assumption may not be true. While some public TCRs were present in many individuals, most TCR sequences turned up only very rarely across donors. According to a later analysis, TCR association rates differed among HLA loci, with DRB1 alleles showing the most associated TCRs and HLA-C alleles showing the fewest. In a later genetic analysis, fewer N-insertions in productive TCRs were reported among donors in an Asian-associated ancestry cluster than the roughly 640-donor mean. The classifier was reported to diagnose cytomegalovirus status with high specificity and sensitivity in both the original and validation cohorts. In a later genetic analysis, a missense DCLRE1C variant was associated with V-gene and J-gene trimming of TCR beta chains, and the association was replicated in an independent cohort. Strong co-occurrence of HLA alleles, especially DR and DQ, made assigning TCR associations to individual alleles difficult. In this cohort, only TCR beta chains were sequenced, and detectable features were limited by the absence of alpha or paired-chain data. Most CMV-associated TCR beta chains appeared to be HLA-restricted in a later analysis, and the HLA associations seemed to be driven largely by CMV exposure. Because the 87-base-pair reads could not distinguish some IMGT-functional V segments, including TRBV6-2 and TRBV6-3, those segments were excluded. Immune exposure information for the cohort was limited to CMV serostatus. Because some donors lacked HLA typing at each locus, the association tests relied only on the typed subset. About 15 rarely observed V segments, including chromosome 9 orphons, were excluded from the earlier analysis of some 590 of the donors because counts were too low. In an earlier analysis of roughly 560 of the donors, most TCR beta V segments were observed in productive rearrangements about 90% or about 30% of the time, broadly matching IMGT annotations. A later analysis reported that several top co-occurrence clusters appeared linked to parvovirus B19, influenza, CMV and Epstein-Barr virus. At a false discovery rate of 0.05, a later analysis linked some 17,000 TCR beta sequences to specific HLA alleles. A total of around 150 TCR beta chains were listed by the study as associated with cytomegalovirus. It was suggested by the authors that the approach could potentially be generalized to other disease states and immunological phenotypes. A few of the identified cytomegalovirus-associated TCR beta chains were confirmed in vitro to be specific for cytomegalovirus antigens. A cluster of highly shared sequence variants was judged likely to represent a technical artifact of the sequencing pipeline. A further reported finding was that TCR beta sequences accurately predicted the HLA-A and HLA-B alleles for most subjects in the first cohort. Compared with equally common non-associated chains, HLA-associated TCR beta chains in a later analysis were more clonally expanded and had lower generation probabilities. Correlated functional status among segregating V segments might reflect linkage disequilibrium, but an unknown experimental factor could not be ruled out.

On this clone itself: Its antigen remains undetermined. Base qualities are not at hand, and no much larger clone is one base apart.

V lost 9 bases and J lost 2 bases; the stretch between them is 11 bases long. CDR1 and CDR2 were assigned from the germline V gene (reference sequence) as LNHDA and SQIVND. The CDR3 sequence holds 13 residues, the cysteine and phenylalanine included. The kept DNA is CDR3 alone, 39 bases in frame from the first base. The cohort was made up of 650 to 700 healthy bone marrow donors. Cohort members were all nominally healthy when sampled, although unrecorded immune exposures were likely present. The donor tested CMV seropositive, placing the donor among the approximately 290 seropositive members of the cohort. A peripheral blood sample was collected from each donor, and TCR beta sequencing was performed on peripheral blood mononuclear cells. The Qiagen DNeasy Blood Extraction Kit was used to extract genomic DNA from the blood cell samples. The library was built by means of the immunoSEQ multiplex PCR assay. A mixture of 60 forward primers for TCR Vbeta segments and 13 reverse primers for TCR Jbeta segments was used in the multiplex PCR. Amplification of the CDR3 region of rearranged TCR beta genes was performed with a multiplex PCR assay on genomic DNA. The amplified TCR beta libraries were sequenced on the Illumina HiSeq System as 87-base-pair reads. Concerning the study's data processing: A later analysis counted tens of millions of unique TCR beta chains across the 690 or so repertoires, and approximately 11 million of these chains were shared by at least two donors. Raw reads were error-corrected and collapsed into unique sequences with a nearest-neighbor algorithm that merged closely related sequences to remove PCR and sequencing errors. V, D and J gene segments were assigned by aligning CDR3 sequences to IMGT reference sequences. For a sequence to be retained, at least a six-nucleotide match to both a V gene segment and a J gene segment was required. A rearrangement counted as productive if the CDR3 had no stop codons and remained in frame with V and J, and every other rearrangement counted as non-productive. Following IMGT convention, CDR3 was defined as the stretch from the second conserved V-encoded cysteine to the conserved J-encoded phenylalanine. In an earlier analysis of some 550 of the donors, sequences lacking an unambiguous match to a single V gene segment were excluded. In an earlier analysis of several hundred of the donors, V segments were called functional above 56.7% productive rearrangements and were called segregating when the between-donor standard deviation exceeded 5%. A statistical classification framework was built for diagnosing cytomegalovirus status from the catalog of TCR beta chain sequences. In a later analysis, V and J genes were assigned by comparing TCR nucleotide sequences against IMGT/GENE-DB human TR gene sequences. In a later analysis, CDR3 sequences and most-parsimonious VDJ recombination scenarios were assigned using the TCRdist pipeline. In a later analysis, each TCR beta chain was defined by its CDR3 amino acid sequence together with its V-gene family, and reads lacking a unique V-gene family were excluded. To address suspected cross-contamination and a sequencing artifact, a later analysis removed some 620 highly shared, low-generation-probability nucleotide sequences. A later analysis calculated a clonal expansion index for each public chain from normalized within-repertoire ranks of inferred template counts. A later analysis computed generation probabilities with a VDJ recombination model fitted to out-of-frame rearrangements, and checked the results against IGoR. In a later analysis, hypergeometric tests were used to score TCR-TCR, TCR-HLA and TCR-CMV co-occurrence, with a repertoire-size bias correction applied to TCR pairs. False discovery rates were estimated in a later analysis by permuting HLA or CMV assignments 20 times. In a later analysis, co-occurring TCRs were grouped using DBSCAN, and TCRdist sequence similarity was added for clustering within HLA-allele-positive subsets. Repertoires with fewer than 30,000 or more than 120,000 public chains were left out of co-occurrence clustering, as were five repertoires with anomalous nucleotide sharing. TCRdb took over this immuneACCESS table, retaining in-frame rearrangements with V and J assigned. Such tables are incomplete; in checked studies, under half of the missing clones stem from an unresolved V gene, and the remainder is unexplained. D and trimming come from the DNA, and the V and J calls and clone size come from that table. This sample has roughly 110,000 clones in its table, and more than 65% of those were observed once. The biggest ten clones account for under 6.5% of the sample.

The rearrangement joined TRBV19 to TRBJ1-3; the D segment could be TRBD1, given 5 matching bases. This TCR came from a woman aged 45 to 65 in good health and CMV-seropositive. Sequences were obtained from PBMCs. The bases read TGTGCCAGGGCAGGGCCCCCTGGAAACACCATATATTTT. This yields the protein CARAGPPGNTIYF.